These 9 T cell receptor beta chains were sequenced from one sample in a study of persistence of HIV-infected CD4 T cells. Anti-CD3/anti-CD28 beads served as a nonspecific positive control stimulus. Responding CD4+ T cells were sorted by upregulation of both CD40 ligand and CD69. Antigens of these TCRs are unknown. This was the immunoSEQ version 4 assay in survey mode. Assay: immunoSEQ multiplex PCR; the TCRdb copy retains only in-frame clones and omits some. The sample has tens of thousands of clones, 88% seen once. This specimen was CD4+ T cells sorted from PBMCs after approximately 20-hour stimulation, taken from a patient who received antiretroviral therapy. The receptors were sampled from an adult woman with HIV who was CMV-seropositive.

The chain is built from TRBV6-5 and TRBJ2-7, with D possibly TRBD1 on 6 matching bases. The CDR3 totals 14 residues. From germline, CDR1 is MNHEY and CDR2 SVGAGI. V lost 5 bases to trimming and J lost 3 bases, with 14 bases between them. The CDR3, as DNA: TGTGCCAGCAGTCCCCAGCAGGGGTTCTACGAGCAGTACGTC. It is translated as CASSPQQGFYEQYV.

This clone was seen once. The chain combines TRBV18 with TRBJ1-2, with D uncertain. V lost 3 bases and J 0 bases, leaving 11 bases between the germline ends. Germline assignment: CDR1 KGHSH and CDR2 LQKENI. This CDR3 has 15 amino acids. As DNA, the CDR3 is TGTGCCAGCTCACCCTCCGGCGGCGCTAACTATGGCTACACCTTC. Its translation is CASSPSGGANYGYTF.

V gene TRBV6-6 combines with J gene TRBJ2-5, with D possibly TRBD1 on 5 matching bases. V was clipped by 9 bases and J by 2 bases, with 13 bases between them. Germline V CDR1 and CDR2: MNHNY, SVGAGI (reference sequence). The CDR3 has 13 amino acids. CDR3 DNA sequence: TGTGCCAGTAATAGGGGCTTTCAAGAGACCCAGTACTTC. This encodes CASNRGFQETQYF.

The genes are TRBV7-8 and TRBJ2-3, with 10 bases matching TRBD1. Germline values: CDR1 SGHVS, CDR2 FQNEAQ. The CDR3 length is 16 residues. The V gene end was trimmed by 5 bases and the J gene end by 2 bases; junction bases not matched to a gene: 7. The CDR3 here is CASSPRDRGSTDTQYF. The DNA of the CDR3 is TGTGCCAGCAGCCCCCGGGACAGGGGATCCACAGATACGCAGTATTTT.

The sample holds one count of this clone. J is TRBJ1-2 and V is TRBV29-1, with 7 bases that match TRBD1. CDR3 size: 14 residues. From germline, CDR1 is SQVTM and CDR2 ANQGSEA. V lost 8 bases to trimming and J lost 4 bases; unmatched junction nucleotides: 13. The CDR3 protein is CSIFPGGSGYGYTF. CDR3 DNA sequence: TGCAGCATCTTCCCAGGGGGTAGTGGCTATGGCTACACCTTC.

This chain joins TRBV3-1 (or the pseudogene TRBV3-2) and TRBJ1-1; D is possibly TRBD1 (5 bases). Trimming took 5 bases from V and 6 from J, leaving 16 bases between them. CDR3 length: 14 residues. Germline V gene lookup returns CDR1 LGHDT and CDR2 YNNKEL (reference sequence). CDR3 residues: CASSETYDRSEAFF. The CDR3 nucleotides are TGTGCCAGCAGCGAGACATATGACAGATCTGAAGCTTTCTTT.

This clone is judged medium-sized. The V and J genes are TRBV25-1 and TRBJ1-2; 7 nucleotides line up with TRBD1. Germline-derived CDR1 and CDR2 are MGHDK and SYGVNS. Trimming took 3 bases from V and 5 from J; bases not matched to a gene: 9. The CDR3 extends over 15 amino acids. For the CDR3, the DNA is TGTGCCAGCAGTGAGAACACAGGGGAAAGGTATGGCTACACCTTC. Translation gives CASSENTGERYGYTF.

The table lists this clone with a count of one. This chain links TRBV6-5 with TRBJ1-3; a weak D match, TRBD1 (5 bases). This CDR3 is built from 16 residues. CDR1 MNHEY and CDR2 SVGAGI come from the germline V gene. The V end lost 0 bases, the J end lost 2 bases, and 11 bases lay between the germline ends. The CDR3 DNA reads TGTGCCAGCAGTTACTCGAGTTGGACAACTGGAAACACCATATATTTT. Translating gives CASSYSSWTTGNTIYF.

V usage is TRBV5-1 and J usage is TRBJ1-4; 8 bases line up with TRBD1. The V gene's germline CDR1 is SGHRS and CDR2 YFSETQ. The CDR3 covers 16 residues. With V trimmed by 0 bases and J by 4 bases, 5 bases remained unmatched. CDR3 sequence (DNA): TGCGCCAGCAGCTTGGAAGGGACAGGCCATAATGAAAAACTGTTTTTT. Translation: CASSLEGTGHNEKLFF.